This entry is about one T cell receptor (beta chain). Its target is unknown. PCR was performed using 60 Vbeta and 13 Jbeta primers. The data were produced by immunoSEQ multiplex PCR, yet TCRdb's version contains in-frame clones alone and is incomplete. The sample lists some 140,000 clones, about 70% seen once, with 2% to 3% in the top ten. This entry is derived from a study of cytomegalovirus exposure and HLA in healthy donors. Points from the study as a whole: Trimming of TCR beta V- and J-genes showed a link, identified in a later analysis, to a missense DCLRE1C variant. The study listed approximately 170 cytomegalovirus-associated TCR beta chains. For cytomegalovirus status, the classifier reportedly gave diagnoses with high specificity and sensitivity.

Sequencing input: PBMCs. This TCR derives from a woman in her thirties or forties in good health and CMV-seronegative.

This CDR3 is CASSLEGRGDGYTF. The CDR3 DNA follows: TGTGCCAGCAGTCTCGAAGGCCGGGGGGATGGCTACACCTTC. The gene calls are TRBV2 and TRBJ1-2; D possibly corresponds to TRBD1 (5 bases). The CDR3 is made up of 14 amino acids. Germline V CDR1 and CDR2: SNHLY, FYNNEI. The V gene lost 5 bases and the J gene lost 6 bases, with 16 bases spanning the gap.